The 9 T cell receptor beta chains listed next were all sequenced from one sample in a study of shared clonotypes between healthy human individuals. The protocol was immunoSEQ multiplex PCR, while the TCRdb copy is restricted to in-frame clones and leaves out a portion. The data hold 1,500,000 or so clones, with 98% observed a single time. Input material: naive CD4+ T cells sorted from blood. Subset specified: CD45RA+ positively selected. The receptors come from a man aged 30 to 39 in good health.

This sequence joins TRBV2 and TRBJ2-2; 7 nucleotides match TRBD1. The CDR3 has 14 residues. CDR1 SNHLY and CDR2 FYNNEI come from the germline V gene. The J segment lost 1 base and the V segment lost 6 bases, leaving 2 bases of the junction unmatched. CDR3: CASRDRVNTGELFF. The CDR3 DNA follows: TGTGCCAGCAGAGACAGGGTGAACACCGGGGAGCTGTTTTTT.

The chain uses TRBV5-8 and TRBJ1-5; 9 bases match TRBD1. The CDR3 spans 15 residues. Losses at the gene ends were 4 bases for V and 1 base for J; bases not matched to a gene: 3. Germline V lookup: CDR1 SGHTS, CDR2 YDEGEE. CDR3 amino acids: CASSPGTGSNQPQHF. The CDR3 bases are TGTGCCAGCAGCCCAGGGACAGGGAGCAATCAGCCCCAGCATTTT.

This clone was counted a single time. The rearrangement joins TRBV5-1 to TRBJ2-7; TRBD1 aligns across 12 bases. The trim removed 0 bases at V and 5 bases at J, leaving 6 bases unmatched. The CDR3 has 16 residues. The germline V gene encodes CDR1 SGHRS and CDR2 YFSETQ. The CDR3: CASSLARDRGHNEQYF. The CDR3 region has the DNA TGCGCCAGCAGCTTGGCCCGGGACAGGGGGCACAACGAGCAGTACTTC.

Regarding this clone: In the same sample, other DNA sequences code for this CDR3. The V and J genes are TRBV14 and TRBJ1-5; no reliable D call. The germline CDR1 and CDR2 sequences are SGHDN and FVKESK. V was shortened by 1 base and J by 6 bases, with 7 bases between the two germline ends. The CDR3 has 13 residues. The CDR3, as DNA: TGTGCCAGCAGCCAAGGAGTGTCTCAGCCCCAGCATTTT. Translation: CASSQGVSQPQHF.

J is TRBJ2-5 and V is TRBV7-3, with 8 bases lining up with TRBD1. The V gene's germline CDR1 is SGHTA and CDR2 FQGTGA. The V and J ends lost 4 bases and 4 bases, in that order; junction bases with no gene match: 5. The length of the CDR3 is 14 residues. The CDR3 coding sequence is TGTGCCAGCAGCTCAGGGGGCTGGGGAGAGACCCAGTACTTC. This sequence encodes CASSSGGWGETQYF.

The V gene is TRBV5-6, the J gene TRBJ2-1, with D possibly being TRBD1 (6 bases). CDR1 and CDR2 from the germline V gene are SGHDT and YYEEEE. The CDR3 runs 15 residues. The ends were cut back, 2 bases at V and 7 bases at J, with 16 bases in the middle. In DNA form, the CDR3 reads TGTGCCAGCAGCTTTATCAACAGGGCGGTAAATGAGCAGTTCTTC. This encodes CASSFINRAVNEQFF.

The gene calls are TRBV7-6 and TRBJ1-4; possible D gene TRBD1, 6 bases. Between the trimmed V and J ends, which lost 5 bases and 6 bases, there was a span of 19 bases. This CDR3 comprises 16 residues. Germline V gene sequence: CDR1 SGHVS, CDR2 FNYEAQ. The CDR3 here is CASSRMPLRTDEKLFF. CDR3 coding DNA: TGTGCCAGCAGCCGAATGCCCCTCAGGACAGATGAAAAACTGTTTTTT.

V usage is TRBV27 and J usage is TRBJ2-1; possible D gene TRBD2, 6 bases. The germline CDR1 and CDR2 sequences are MNHEY and SMNVEV (reference sequence). The V and J ends lost 2 bases and 7 bases respectively, with 24 bases between them. The CDR3 spans 18 residues. CDR3 DNA sequence: TGTGCCAGCAGTTTAAATCGCCTCCGGGACTCCAAAGATAATGAGCAGTTCTTC. It codes for CASSLNRLRDSKDNEQFF.

This clone was seen just once. The genes are TRBV19 and TRBJ1-5; 7 nucleotides agree with TRBD1. V dropped 8 bases and J dropped 5; count of bases not matched to a gene: 9. Germline loops: CDR1 LNHDA, CDR2 SQIVND (reference sequence). This CDR3 comprises 14 residues. DNA of the CDR3: TGTGCCAGTCACCCGGGGGACAGCTATCAGCCCCAGCATTTT. Encoded protein: CASHPGDSYQPQHF.